Shown below are 26 T cell receptor beta chains from a single sample sequenced in a study of blood T cells in healthy people across ages. Then a second PCR, running about 6 to 12 cycles, was carried out with a sample-barcoded 5' primer and a J-beta primer mix. TCRdb re-analysed the 5' RACE reads in MiXCR, keeping a single row per CDR3 protein. This sample has some 1,800,000 distinct CDR3 sequences, with around 40% found just once. Sample: blood. These receptors came from a human donor in good health.

The chain is built from TRBV5-1 and TRBJ1-2; 7 bases line up with TRBD1. This CDR3 contains 13 residues. V gave up 0 bases and J gave up 8 bases; unmatched junction bases: 4. The V gene's germline CDR1 is SGHRS and CDR2 YFSETQ. CDR3 coding DNA: TGCGCCAGCAGCTTGGAGGGACAGTGGGGCTACACCTTC. It encodes CASSLEGQWGYTF.

CDR3 in amino acids: CTSVWGDRQNEKLFF. The DNA for the CDR3 is TGCACCAGCGTGTGGGGGGACAGGCAAAATGAAAAACTGTTTTTT. The chain combines TRBV29-1 with TRBJ1-4, with TRBD1 identical over 8 bases. The CDR3 runs 15 residues. Per the germline V gene, CDR1 is SQVTM and CDR2 is ANQGSEA.

The chain employs TRBV18 and TRBJ2-5; the D gene is possibly TRBD1 (6 bases). CDR1 KGHSH and CDR2 LQKENI come from the germline V gene. The CDR3 sequence is 15 residues long. V was trimmed by 3 bases and J by 5 bases, leaving 16 bases between them. The CDR3 DNA reads TGTGCCAGCTCACCTGCGACAGGCGGTGTCGAGACCCAGTACTTC. Translation gives CASSPATGGVETQYF.

The chain couples TRBV15 to TRBJ2-4; D may be TRBD1 or TRBD2 (5 bases each). CDR1 is LNHNV and CDR2 is YYDKDF in the germline V gene (reference sequence). This CDR3 is built from 17 residues. V lost 0 bases and J 0 bases, leaving 12 bases between the germline ends. This CDR3 is CATSREGRSLAKNIQYF. The DNA of the CDR3 is TGTGCCACCAGCAGAGAGGGACGGAGTCTAGCCAAAAACATTCAGTACTTC.

Only a few counts were recorded for this clonotype. The chain couples TRBV28 to TRBJ2-7; D not resolved. Germline-derived CDR1 and CDR2 are MDHEN and SYDVKM. CDR3 length: 16 residues. V lost 3 bases and J lost 2, with 17 bases in between. The CDR3 region is CASSFVLLESTYEQYF. The CDR3 DNA follows: TGTGCCAGCAGTTTTGTGTTGCTAGAATCCACCTACGAGCAGTACTTC.

The chain carries TRBV5-1 and TRBJ2-5, with TRBD2 matching 8 bases. The CDR3 runs 15 residues. The J segment lost 2 bases and the V segment lost 3 bases, leaving 6 bases of the junction unmatched. Germline loops: CDR1 SGHRS, CDR2 YFSETQ. The CDR3 here is CASSSVAGRQETQYF. The CDR3 nucleotides are TGCGCCAGCAGCTCAGTAGCGGGGCGTCAAGAGACCCAGTACTTC.

The chain has TRBV7-9 and TRBJ2-1; a weak D match, TRBD2 (5 bases). Germline CDR1 is SEHNR and CDR2 is FQNEAQ (reference sequence). The CDR3 consists of 16 residues. V was clipped by 0 bases and J by 6 bases, with 15 bases between them. The CDR3 coding sequence is TGTGCCAGCAGCTTAGCGGGCGGTTCGAGGGTCAATGAGCAGTTCTTC. Translation gives CASSLAGGSRVNEQFF.

CDR3 amino acids: CASSLEAAGEQYF. CDR3 in DNA: TGCGCCAGCAGCTTGGAGGCGGCCGGGGAGCAGTACTTC. This chain uses TRBV5-1 with TRBJ2-7; D remains ambiguous. This CDR3 region has 13 residues. Germline loops: CDR1 SGHRS, CDR2 YFSETQ. V was cut by 0 bases and J by 7 bases, with 11 bases left in between. The full variable domain, completed using reference TRBV5-1 and TRBJ2-7, is KAGVTQTPRYLIKTRGQQVTLSCSPISGHRSVSWYQQTPGQGLQFLFEYFSETQRNKGNFPGRFSGRQFSNSRSEMNVSTLELGDSALYLCASSLEAAGEQYFGPGTRLTVT.

The J gene is TRBJ1-5, the V gene TRBV24-1; 8 bases match TRBD1. Trimming at V came to 3 bases and at J to 8 bases, leaving 8 bases not matched to a gene. Germline V gene data show CDR1 as KGHDR and CDR2 as SFDVKD. This CDR3 is 15 amino acids long. The CDR3 DNA reads as TGTGCCACCAGTGATCCCGGGACAGGTGATGAGCCCCAGCATTTT. This codes for CATSDPGTGDEPQHF.

V and J are TRBV6-5 and TRBJ2-1; TRBD2 matches 10 bases. V shed 6 bases and J 6 bases; nucleotides not matched to a gene: 8. Per germline, CDR1 MNHEY and CDR2 SVGAGI. This CDR3 contains 15 residues. The CDR3 nucleotides are TGTGCCAGCAGACCGAGCGGGGGGGAGTCCAATGAGCAGTTCTTC. It yields the protein CASRPSGGESNEQFF.

This clonotype was found once. This chain uses TRBV9 with TRBJ2-1, with a possible D match to TRBD1 (5 bases). The CDR3 spans 15 residues. Germline CDR1 reads SGDLS; CDR2 reads YYNGEE. V dropped 0 bases and J dropped 5 bases, with 12 bases sitting between them. Here the CDR3 reads CASSVVGAENNEQFF. In DNA, the CDR3 is TGTGCCAGCAGCGTAGTAGGGGCGGAAAACAATGAGCAGTTCTTC.

For this clonotype: A junction boundary mismatches the germline segment, possibly from a read error. The chain uses TRBV4-3 and TRBJ2-4, with D possibly matching TRBD2 (11 bases). Looked up from germline, CDR1 is LGHNA and CDR2 is YSLEER. The CDR3 extends over 22 amino acids. In nucleotides, the CDR3 is TGCGCCGGCAGCCCCTATTTAGACAGGGGGCTAGCGGGGGGACTAGCCAAAAACATTCAGTACTTC. Translating it yields CAGSPYLDRGLAGGLAKNIQYF.

The V gene is TRBV7-9, the J gene TRBJ2-1, with TRBD1 matching over 8 bases. CDR3 length: 13 amino acids. Trimming at V came to 0 bases and at J to 13 bases, leaving 5 bases not matched to a gene. Germline loops: CDR1 SEHNR, CDR2 FQNEAQ (reference sequence). In nucleotides, the CDR3 is TGTGCCAGCAGCTTAGCGGACAGGGAAGAACAGTTCTTC. This gives the protein CASSLADREEQFF. The whole variable domain, filled in from reference TRBV7-9 and TRBJ2-1, reads DTGVSQNPRHKITKRGQNVTFRCDPISEHNRLYWYRQTLGQGPEFLTYFQNEAQLEKSRLLSDRFSAERPKGSFSTLEIQRTEQGDSAMYLCASSLADREEQFFGPGTRLTVL.

The V gene is TRBV7-9, the J gene TRBJ1-1; weak D call: TRBD1 (6 bases). Per germline, CDR1 SEHNR and CDR2 FQNEAQ (reference sequence). Between the trimmed V and J ends, which lost 5 bases and 1 base, there was a span of 14 bases. CDR3 length equals 15 residues. The CDR3 spells CASSQKGHPNTEAFF. In DNA form, the CDR3 reads TGTGCCAGCAGCCAAAAGGGACACCCGAACACTGAAGCTTTCTTT.

V gene TRBV7-2 combines with J gene TRBJ2-7; the match to TRBD2 covers 10 bases. The CDR3 loop spans 15 amino acids. V trimming: 1 base; J trimming: 5 bases; junction bases outside the gene matches: 5. Germline V lookup: CDR1 SGHTA, CDR2 FQGNSA. The CDR3 DNA sequence: TGTGCCAGCAGCTTAGTCGGTCTAGCGGGGGACGAGCAGTACTTC. Protein sequence: CASSLVGLAGDEQYF.

V is TRBV5-1 and J is TRBJ2-1, with 7 bases lining up with TRBD1. CDR1 and CDR2 from the germline V gene are SGHRS and YFSETQ. This CDR3 spans 15 amino acids. With V trimmed by 1 base and J by 7 bases, 8 bases remained unmatched. The CDR3 nucleotides read TGCGCCAGCAGCTTGCAGACAGGGTTGTGGAATGAGCAGTTCTTC. Its protein product is CASSLQTGLWNEQFF. Drawing the rest from reference TRBV5-1 and TRBJ2-1, the complete variable domain is KAGVTQTPRYLIKTRGQQVTLSCSPISGHRSVSWYQQTPGQGLQFLFEYFSETQRNKGNFPGRFSGRQFSNSRSEMNVSTLELGDSALYLCASSLQTGLWNEQFFGPGTRLTVL.

The chain carries TRBV4-3 and TRBJ2-1; D is perhaps TRBD1 or TRBD2 (6 bases each). Germline V gene data show CDR1 as LGHNA and CDR2 as YSLEER. The V end lost 0 bases, the J end lost 3 bases, and 15 bases lay between the germline ends. The CDR3 consists of 17 residues. CDR3 in DNA: TGCGCCAGCAGCCAAGATCTGGAGGGGGTGAGCTACAATGAGCAGTTCTTC. Translation: CASSQDLEGVSYNEQFF.

The chain recombines TRBV6-4 with TRBJ2-1, with 9 bases aligning to TRBD1. J gave up 8 bases and V 9 bases, and 14 bases lay outside the gene matches. This CDR3 spans 15 amino acids. Germline CDR1 reads MRHNA; CDR2 reads SNTAGT. The CDR3 sequence: CASTGGQGSPYEQFF. For the CDR3, the DNA is TGTGCCAGTACCGGAGGACAGGGGTCCCCTTATGAGCAGTTCTTC.

This clonotype has only a few counts. V is TRBV4-2 and J is TRBJ1-5; possible D gene TRBD1, 6 bases. The germline CDR1 and CDR2 sequences are LGHNA and YNFKEQ. The V gene lost 1 base and the J gene lost 6 bases, with 22 bases spanning the gap. The length of the CDR3 is 18 residues. The CDR3 sequence: CASSQVLGGAETGQPQHF. In DNA, the CDR3 is TGTGCCAGCAGCCAAGTTCTCGGGGGGGCTGAGACCGGTCAGCCCCAGCATTTT.

This sequence joins TRBV29-1 and TRBJ1-2; D remains unclear. The CDR3 spans 12 residues. From germline, CDR1 is SQVTM and CDR2 ANQGSEA. The V end was cut by 5 bases, the J end by 2 bases, with 9 bases between. The CDR3 bases are TGCAGCGTTATTCTAGTCAACTATGGCTACACCTTC. This codes for CSVILVNYGYTF.

A few counts support this clonotype. V gene TRBV4-2 combines with J gene TRBJ2-1, with 15 bases identical to TRBD2. V lost 4 bases, J lost 5 bases, and 12 bases stayed unmatched. CDR3 length: 19 amino acids. Germline V gives CDR1 LGHNA, CDR2 YNFKEQ. CDR3 loop: CASSPRTSGGALFHNEQFF. The CDR3 DNA reads TGTGCCAGCAGCCCTCGGACTAGCGGGGGGGCCTTGTTCCACAATGAGCAGTTCTTC.

A few counts support this clonotype. This sequence joins TRBV20-1 and TRBJ2-1; D possibly corresponds to TRBD2 (6 bases). V was trimmed by 1 base and J by 10 bases, leaving 20 bases between them. The germline V gene encodes CDR1 DFQATT and CDR2 SNEGSKA (reference sequence). This CDR3 is built from 15 residues. The CDR3 DNA follows: TGCAGTGCTAGAGGAAAATGGGCGGGATACACCGAGCAGTTCTTC. Translating gives CSARGKWAGYTEQFF.

The V gene is TRBV4-1, the J gene TRBJ2-3; D is possibly TRBD1 (6 bases). V lost 4 bases, J lost 5 bases, and 16 bases lay in between. The CDR3 has 15 amino acids. Germline CDR1 reads MGHRA; CDR2 reads YSYEKL. The CDR3, as DNA: TGCGCCAGCAGCCCGAGTCAGGGGTATGTAGATACGCAGTATTTT. Its protein product is CASSPSQGYVDTQYF.

This clonotype was observed a handful of times. V usage is TRBV6-2 or TRBV6-3 and J usage is TRBJ2-7; TRBD2 matches 7 bases. Looked up from germline, CDR1 is MNHEY and CDR2 is SVGEGT. The V segment lost 5 bases and the J segment 1 base; nucleotides outside the gene matches: 8. This CDR3 contains 15 residues. The CDR3 bases are TGTGCCAGCAGTACCCGGGAGGCAGTTTCCTACGAGCAGTACTTC. Amino acid sequence: CASSTREAVSYEQYF.

This clonotype turned up a few times. The CDR3: CSAPPQGAGYGYTF. DNA for the CDR3: TGCAGTGCCCCTCCACAGGGCGCAGGGTATGGCTACACCTTC. This sequence joins TRBV20-1 and TRBJ1-2, with a tentative D call TRBD1 (6 bases). Germline V gene data show CDR1 as DFQATT and CDR2 as SNEGSKA (reference sequence). With 6 bases removed from V and 5 bases from J, the gap between germline ends came to 19 bases. The CDR3 runs to 14 residues.

The chain recombines TRBV4-1 with TRBJ1-5; no reliable D call. V was clipped by 0 bases and J by 0 bases, with 9 bases between them. Per the germline V gene, CDR1 is MGHRA and CDR2 is YSYEKL. The length of the CDR3 is 16 residues. The DNA of the CDR3 is TGCGCCAGCAGCCAAGAGGCGGGAAATAGCAATCAGCCCCAGCATTTT. Translation gives CASSQEAGNSNQPQHF.